Below are 24 T cell receptor beta chains sequenced from a single sample in a study of blood T cell repertoires in COVID-19. The repertoire was sequenced with immunoSEQ multiplex PCR; TCRdb's copy has only in-frame clones and lacks some. The sample carries roughly 57,000 clones, roughly 70% recorded once. The sample consisted of peripheral blood. The source is a woman in her sixties or seventies with acute or convalescent COVID-19.

This chain uses TRBV6-5 with TRBJ2-7; a weak D match, TRBD2 (6 bases). The ends were cut back, 6 bases at V and 3 bases at J, with 18 bases in the middle. The CDR3 is 15 amino acids. Germline V gene data show CDR1 as MNHEY and CDR2 as SVGAGI. The CDR3 nucleotides read TGTGCCAGCAGCCCCCGGGGAGGTCAACGCTACGAGCAGTACTTC. Translating it yields CASSPRGGQRYEQYF.

The chain joins TRBV9 to TRBJ2-5; 15 nucleotides line up with TRBD2. The CDR3 contains 17 residues. J lost 5 bases, V lost 4 bases, and 9 bases had no gene match. CDR1 and CDR2 from the germline V gene are SGDLS and YYNGEE. The CDR3 is CASSPRTSGGAGETQYF. CDR3 DNA sequence: TGTGCCAGCAGCCCTCGGACTAGCGGGGGGGCAGGGGAGACCCAGTACTTC. The whole variable domain, filled in from reference TRBV9 and TRBJ2-5, reads DSGVTQTPKHLITATGQRVTLRCSPRSGDLSVYWYQQSLDQGLQFLIQYYNGEERAKGNILERFSAQQFPDLHSELNLSSLELGDSALYFCASSPRTSGGAGETQYFGPGTRLLVL.

J is TRBJ1-1 and V is TRBV15, with D tentatively TRBD1 (5 bases). This CDR3 contains 15 residues. Deletions cut 0 bases from V and 3 bases from J, with 11 bases between. CDR1 is LNHNV and CDR2 is YYDKDF in the germline V gene (reference sequence). This CDR3 reads CATSREPSGDTEAFF. DNA for the CDR3: TGTGCCACCAGCAGAGAACCCTCGGGGGACACTGAAGCTTTCTTT.

The chain has TRBV28 and TRBJ2-5, with TRBD2 identical over 11 bases. The V and J ends lost 3 bases and 1 base, in that order; junction bases with no gene match: 7. The germline V gene encodes CDR1 MDHEN and CDR2 SYDVKM. The CDR3 is made up of 17 amino acids. Here the CDR3 DNA reads TGTGCCAGCAGTTTCCCACTAGCGGGGGTTCTCCAAGAGACCCAGTACTTC. This codes for CASSFPLAGVLQETQYF. Full variable domain (remainder filled in from reference TRBV28 and TRBJ2-5): DVKVTQSSRYLVKRTGEKVFLECVQDMDHENMFWYRQDPGLGLRLIYFSYDVKMKEKGDIPEGYSVSREKKERFSLILESASTNQTSMYLCASSFPLAGVLQETQYFGPGTRLLVL.

This clone was detected a few times. The chain uses TRBV18 and TRBJ1-1, with D possibly matching TRBD1 (6 bases). Germline V lookup: CDR1 KGHSH, CDR2 LQKENI. This CDR3 is 14 amino acids long. Deletions cut 5 bases from V and 11 bases from J, with 21 bases between. CDR3 sequence (DNA): TGTGCCAGCTCAACCACCGGACAGCCCAACGGGGCTTTCTTT. The encoded protein is CASSTTGQPNGAFF.

The chain uses TRBV29-1 and TRBJ1-2; possibly TRBD1 for D (6 bases). The CDR3 consists of 13 residues. Trimming took off 4 bases at V and 8 bases at J, with 17 bases between the two ends. Germline V gene data show CDR1 as SQVTM and CDR2 as ANQGSEA. CDR3 nucleotide sequence: TGCAGCGTTGCCCGGGACACCCCGGGCGGCTACACCTTC. Amino acid sequence: CSVARDTPGGYTF.

The J gene is TRBJ2-1, the V gene TRBV3-1 (or the pseudogene TRBV3-2); D remains ambiguous. This CDR3 comprises 14 residues. CDR1 and CDR2 from the germline V gene are LGHDT and YNNKEL (reference sequence). The V end was cut by 2 bases, the J end by 2 bases, with 7 bases between. CDR3 in amino acids: CASSQSYTYNEQFF. CDR3 in DNA: TGTGCCAGCAGCCAATCTTATACCTACAATGAGCAGTTCTTC.

The rearrangement uses TRBV2 and TRBJ1-2; TRBD1 might be the D (5 bases). The CDR3 has 14 residues. Trimming pared 4 bases from V and 4 bases from J, leaving 13 bases between. CDR1 is SNHLY and CDR2 is FYNNEI in the germline V gene. The chain's CDR3 is CASSGYQGSYGYTF. DNA for the CDR3: TGTGCCAGCAGTGGTTACCAGGGATCCTATGGCTACACCTTC.

The gene calls are TRBV3-1 (or the pseudogene TRBV3-2) and TRBJ2-7; no firm D call. Per the germline V gene, CDR1 is LGHDT and CDR2 is YNNKEL (reference sequence). The CDR3 covers 11 residues. V shed 2 bases and J shed 3 bases, with 2 bases lying between them. The CDR3 here is CASSQRYEQYF. CDR3 in DNA: TGTGCCAGCAGCCAACGCTACGAGCAGTACTTC.

This chain joins TRBV10-3 and TRBJ2-3; a possible D gene is TRBD2 (5 bases). V dropped 11 bases and J dropped 1 base, with 16 bases sitting between them. The CDR3 sequence is 14 residues long. CDR1 and CDR2 (germline): ENHRY, SYGVKD. CDR3 coding DNA: TGTGCCGTCCAACTAGTCCTAGGCACAGATACGCAGTATTTT. It translates to CAVQLVLGTDTQYF.

The CDR3 sequence: CANTPGQGLQGLSYEQYV. In nucleotides, the CDR3 is TGCGCCAATACCCCCGGACAGGGGCTTCAAGGTTTGTCCTACGAGCAGTACGTC. The chain carries TRBV10-1 and TRBJ2-7; 9 bases line up with TRBD1. Losses at the gene ends were 10 bases for V and 1 base for J; bases not matched to a gene: 20. In germline, CDR1 is WNHNN, CDR2 SYGVQD (reference sequence). The CDR3 contains 18 residues.

The gene calls are TRBV5-5 and TRBJ1-2; TRBD1 aligns across 8 bases. This CDR3 is built from 14 residues. Germline V gene lookup returns CDR1 SGHKS and CDR2 YYEKEE (reference sequence). V shed 2 bases and J 8 bases; nucleotides not matched to a gene: 8. CDR3 loop: CASSFSGGLAGYTF. CDR3 nucleotide sequence: TGTGCCAGCAGCTTCTCAGGGGGCCTTGCGGGCTACACCTTC.

This clone has at least ten counts. This same CDR3 is encoded by further DNA sequences in the sample. The chain carries TRBV30 and TRBJ1-2; the match to TRBD1 covers 7 bases. Germline V CDR1 and CDR2: GTSNPN, SVGIG (reference sequence). The CDR3 extends over 13 amino acids. V was clipped by 1 base and J by 3 bases; unmatched bases: 2. CDR3 in amino acids: CAWSAQGDYGYTF. CDR3 DNA: TGTGCCTGGAGTGCTCAGGGGGACTATGGCTACACCTTC.

This chain joins TRBV6-4 and TRBJ2-3; 9 positions match TRBD2. The CDR3 contains 14 residues. Germline V gives CDR1 MRHNA, CDR2 SNTAGT. V was clipped by 3 bases and J by 5 bases; unmatched bases: 3. As DNA, the CDR3 is TGTGCCAGCAGTGAGCTAGCGGGGCAAGATACGCAGTATTTT. Its protein product is CASSELAGQDTQYF.

CDR3 in amino acids: CASSVPTGVPYEQYF. Here the CDR3 DNA reads TGCGCCAGCAGCGTCCCTACAGGGGTCCCCTACGAGCAGTACTTC. The chain recombines TRBV5-1 with TRBJ2-7; 7 bases map to TRBD1. This CDR3 region has 15 residues. Germline assignment: CDR1 SGHRS and CDR2 YFSETQ. The V gene end was trimmed by 4 bases and the J gene end by 2 bases; junction bases not matched to a gene: 9.

This chain connects TRBV5-1 to TRBJ1-4, with TRBD1 as a possible D gene (5 bases). The V gene lost 3 bases and the J gene lost 3 bases, with 12 bases spanning the gap. Looked up from germline, CDR1 is SGHRS and CDR2 is YFSETQ. The CDR3 runs to 15 residues. Here the CDR3 DNA reads TGCGCCAGCAGCTCGATTGGGGGGGCTAATGAAAAACTGTTTTTT. Translated: CASSSIGGANEKLFF.

The V gene is TRBV2, the J gene TRBJ2-4; 8 nucleotides match TRBD1. V was clipped by 5 bases and J by 6 bases; unmatched bases: 15. This CDR3 contains 17 residues. Per germline, CDR1 SNHLY and CDR2 FYNNEI. CDR3 sequence (DNA): TGTGCCAGCAGTCCTCGTTTGCTCGACAGGGGTAGAAACATTCAGTACTTC. Translated: CASSPRLLDRGRNIQYF.

This chain connects TRBV9 to TRBJ1-1, with 11 bases matching TRBD1. With V trimmed by 3 bases and J by 5 bases, 9 bases remained unmatched. The CDR3 is 16 amino acids. Germline V gene lookup returns CDR1 SGDLS and CDR2 YYNGEE. CDR3 bases: TGTGCCAGCAGCGAAGGCCCGGGACAGGGGGTGACTGAAGCTTTCTTT. Translated, it gives CASSEGPGQGVTEAFF.

The chain is built from TRBV10-1 and TRBJ2-5, with 11 bases that match TRBD2. This CDR3 has 15 residues. Trimming took 3 bases from V and 4 from J; bases not matched to a gene: 4. Per the germline V gene, CDR1 is WNHNN and CDR2 is SYGVQD (reference sequence). As DNA, the CDR3 is TGCGCCAGCAGTGACGGGACTAGCGGTGCAGAGACCCAGTACTTC. Translation: CASSDGTSGAETQYF.

This clone appeared a few times. This rearrangement joins TRBV4-2 to TRBJ2-7; D ambiguous. V lost 5 bases, J lost 3 bases, and 11 bases lay in between. The CDR3 is 13 amino acids. Per germline, CDR1 LGHNA and CDR2 YNFKEQ. The CDR3 is CASSSQAGYEQYF. The CDR3 bases are TGTGCCAGCAGCTCCCAAGCCGGCTACGAGCAGTACTTC.

The chain has TRBV2 and TRBJ1-1, with no clear D. The CDR3 runs 13 residues. Looked up from germline, CDR1 is SNHLY and CDR2 is FYNNEI. The V gene lost 0 bases and the J gene lost 11 bases, with 13 bases spanning the gap. Written as DNA, the CDR3 is TGTGCCAGCAGTGAAGCCGGGCTTGGAGGGGCTTTCTTT. Amino acids: CASSEAGLGGAFF.

The rearrangement joins TRBV9 to TRBJ1-6, with D possibly matching TRBD1 (6 bases). This CDR3 spans 17 amino acids. Between the trimmed V and J ends, which lost 0 bases and 0 bases, there was a span of 10 bases. Germline V gene sequence: CDR1 SGDLS, CDR2 YYNGEE. CDR3 protein: CASSVDGGGSYNSPLHF. CDR3 in DNA: TGTGCCAGCAGCGTAGATGGGGGCGGCTCCTATAATTCACCCCTCCACTTT.

Regarding this clone: One junction end does not reproduce the germline sequence, and a read error may be involved. Within the sample, other DNA sequences also encode this same CDR3. The CDR3 here is CASTKLSGTIPEAFF. The CDR3 DNA reads as TGCGCCAGTACTAAGTTATCGGGGACAATCCCTGAAGCTTTCTTT. This rearrangement joins TRBV19 to TRBJ1-1; D possibly corresponds to TRBD1 (6 bases). Germline V gives CDR1 LNHDA, CDR2 SQIVND (reference sequence). CDR3 length: 15 residues.

This clone was detected once. The chain combines TRBV5-3 with TRBJ2-2; 8 bases are shared with TRBD1. TRBV5-3 is flagged as an ORF with uncertain function. There are 18 residues in the CDR3. With 3 bases clipped from V and 1 base from J, the junction kept 11 bases outside the gene matches. The CDR3 spells CARSCPLPGQGNTGELFF. The DNA of the CDR3 is TGTGCCAGAAGCTGCCCTCTTCCCGGACAGGGGAACACCGGGGAGCTGTTTTTT.